The rows below give T cell receptor beta chains drawn from one sample of a study of T cell responses to AZD1222 COVID-19 vaccine. Some clones are missing from TCRdb's copy, which holds only in-frame ones; the method was immunoSEQ multiplex PCR. This table holds about 150,000 clones, approximately 90% found once. Specimen: peripheral blood, collected on day 0 of AZD1222 vaccination. The receptor set was obtained from an adult in good health. CDR3s include the opening cysteine and the closing phenylalanine or tryptophan. D genes are given only for firm matches. Clone size is given for some rows only: seen once, a few or many times, or a class if the clone is expanded.

v_gene	d_gene	j_gene	abundance	CDR3aa	CDR3nt
TRBV27	TRBD2	TRBJ2-3	.	CASSSRTSGGPMDTQYF	TGTGCCAGCAGTAGTCGGACTAGCGGGGGGCCTATGGATACGCAGTATTTT
TRBV7-9	.	TRBJ2-1	.	CASSGSGAEQFF	TGTGCCAGCAGCGGCAGCGGAGCTGAGCAGTTCTTC
TRBV7-9	.	TRBJ1-4	.	CASSFLQGSGLFF	TGTGCCAGCAGCTTTCTTCAGGGGAGTGGACTGTTTTTT
TRBV29-1	TRBD2	TRBJ2-1	once	CSVELGSGLAGTNEQFF	TGCAGCGTTGAATTAGGCTCAGGGCTAGCGGGTACCAATGAGCAGTTCTTC
TRBV30	.	TRBJ1-4	once	CAWSPRIVGLEKLFF	TGTGCCTGGAGTCCAAGGATTGTCGGGCTTGAAAAACTGTTTTTT
TRBV14	TRBD1	TRBJ1-1	.	CASSPWTGERDTEAFF	TGTGCCAGCAGCCCCTGGACAGGGGAGAGGGACACTGAAGCTTTCTTT
TRBV6-1	.	TRBJ2-3	.	CASSLTEYSTDTQYF	TGTGCCAGCAGTTTAACGGAGTATAGCACAGATACGCAGTATTTT
TRBV7-9	.	TRBJ1-2	.	CASSYSTGSSSYGYTF	TGTGCCAGCAGCTATTCAACAGGGAGTTCAAGCTATGGCTACACCTTC
TRBV6-1	TRBD1	TRBJ1-5	.	CASSEGTGNQPQHF	TGTGCCAGCAGTGAAGGGACAGGAAATCAGCCCCAGCATTTT
TRBV19	TRBD1	TRBJ1-4	.	CASSIGTGGTKLFF	TGTGCCAGTAGTATAGGGACAGGGGGTACAAAACTGTTTTTT
TRBV24-1	TRBD1	TRBJ2-1	once	CATSAKGASNEQFF	TGTGCCACCAGTGCGAAGGGGGCCTCCAATGAGCAGTTCTTC
TRBV14	TRBD1	TRBJ1-5	.	CASSGTGSQPQHF	TGTGCCAGCAGCGGGACAGGGAGTCAGCCCCAGCATTTT
TRBV5-8	.	TRBJ1-6	.	CASSLKGPEQPLHF	TGTGCCAGCAGCTTGAAGGGACCAGAACAACCCCTCCACTTT
TRBV29-1	.	TRBJ2-1	.	CSAPRGDEQFF	TGCAGCGCCCCGCGTGGCGATGAGCAGTTCTTC
TRBV5-8	.	TRBJ2-3	.	CASSLWSPLADTQYF	TGTGCCAGCAGCTTGTGGTCCCCACTAGCAGATACGCAGTATTTT
TRBV7-2	TRBD1	TRBJ1-2	.	CASSLHAGGFNYGYTF	TGTGCCAGCAGCTTACATGCAGGGGGCTTTAACTATGGCTACACCTTC
TRBV6-5	.	TRBJ2-5	.	CASRDRNQETQYF	TGTGCCAGCAGGGACAGAAACCAAGAGACCCAGTACTTC
TRBV2	.	TRBJ1-2	.	CASRGVRGPFGYTF	TGTGCCAGCAGGGGTGTCAGGGGTCCGTTTGGCTACACCTTC
TRBV7-2	TRBD2	TRBJ2-1	.	CASSPLAGGTNEQFF	TGTGCCAGCAGCCCGCTAGCGGGGGGTACCAATGAGCAGTTCTTC
TRBV4-2	.	TRBJ2-2	.	CASSQEFGGHRELFF	TGTGCCAGCAGCCAAGAGTTCGGGGGGCACAGGGAGCTGTTTTTT
TRBV3-1/TRBV3-2	.	TRBJ2-3	.	CASSQGRVMDTQYF	TGTGCCAGCAGCCAAGGCAGGGTGATGGATACGCAGTATTTT
TRBV12-3/TRBV12-4	.	TRBJ2-7	.	CASSLGPSLEQYF	TGTGCCAGCAGTCTAGGACCCTCTTTGGAGCAGTACTTC
TRBV27	.	TRBJ1-6	.	CASSPQSNSPLHF	TGTGCCAGCAGTCCCCAGTCGAATTCACCCCTCCACTTT
TRBV18	TRBD2	TRBJ2-2	.	CASSGTRSSSGELFF	TGTGCCAGCTCAGGGACTAGATCCTCGAGCGGGGAGCTGTTTTTT
TRBV7-6	.	TRBJ1-4	.	CASSFRVTNEKLFF	TGTGCCAGCAGCTTCAGGGTTACTAATGAAAAACTGTTTTTT
TRBV3-1/TRBV3-2	.	TRBJ1-6	.	CASSQGESYNSPLHF	TGTGCCAGCAGCCAAGGTGAGAGCTATAATTCACCCCTCCACTTT
TRBV5-6	TRBD2	TRBJ2-3	.	CASSQTGTSAYTDTQYF	TGTGCCAGCAGCCAGACCGGGACTAGCGCTTACACAGATACGCAGTATTTT
TRBV7-3	TRBD2	TRBJ2-1	.	CASSPGSGGRGEQFF	TGTGCCAGCAGCCCGGGCAGCGGGGGCCGGGGGGAGCAGTTCTTC
TRBV5-6	.	TRBJ2-7	once	CASGGMGPKRMSYEQYF	TGTGCCAGCGGAGGTATGGGACCAAAGCGTATGTCCTACGAGCAGTACTTC
TRBV10-3	TRBD1	TRBJ2-7	.	CAISGGTAYEQYF	TGTGCCATCAGTGGGGGGACAGCCTACGAGCAGTACTTC
TRBV9	.	TRBJ2-7	.	CASSVGGRNYEQYF	TGTGCCAGCAGCGTAGGGGGTCGGAACTACGAGCAGTACTTC
TRBV10-2	.	TRBJ1-2	.	CASLNPFRGGGYTF	TGCGCCAGCTTGAACCCGTTCAGGGGTGGGGGCTACACCTTC
TRBV9	TRBD2	TRBJ2-1	.	CASSSRLAGSYNEQFF	TGTGCCAGCAGCTCGAGACTAGCGGGGTCCTACAATGAGCAGTTCTTC
TRBV5-1	.	TRBJ2-5	.	CASSQGLGETQYF	TGCGCCAGCAGCCAAGGGTTGGGAGAGACCCAGTACTTC
TRBV28	TRBD2	TRBJ2-2	.	CAITGTSTGELFF	TGTGCCATCACCGGGACTAGCACCGGGGAGCTGTTTTTT
TRBV27	TRBD1	TRBJ1-2	once	CASRIPQGAGYGYTF	TGTGCCAGCAGGATACCACAGGGGGCGGGATATGGCTACACCTTC
TRBV6-6	TRBD2	TRBJ2-5	few	CASSPGFSGVYQETQYF	TGTGCCAGCAGTCCTGGGTTTAGCGGGGTATACCAAGAGACCCAGTACTTC
TRBV6-5	.	TRBJ2-3	.	CASNLGITDTQYF	TGTGCCAGCAACCTTGGGATTACAGATACGCAGTATTTT